Below, 21 T cell receptor beta chains from the same sample are listed, as sequenced in a study of blood T cell repertoires in COVID-19. The repertoire was sequenced with immunoSEQ multiplex PCR; TCRdb's copy has only in-frame clones and lacks some. The sample lists some 240,000 clones, around 82% occurring once. Material for sequencing was peripheral blood. The receptors originated from a woman in her 70s with acute or convalescent COVID-19.

The J gene is TRBJ1-5, the V gene TRBV19; D ambiguous. The CDR3 runs 15 residues. Trimming took off 7 bases at V and 0 bases at J, with 13 bases between the two ends. The germline V gene encodes CDR1 LNHDA and CDR2 SQIVND (reference sequence). CDR3 sequence: CASTDLQNSNQPQHF. In DNA, the CDR3 is TGTGCCAGTACAGATTTACAAAATAGCAATCAGCCCCAGCATTTT.

V is TRBV27 and J is TRBJ1-2; perhaps TRBD1 as D (6 bases). V lost 6 bases to trimming and J lost 5 bases, with 22 bases between them. Germline CDR1 MNHEY, CDR2 SMNVEV (reference sequence). The CDR3 spans 16 residues. CDR3 region: CASSEQGGGARYGYTF. CDR3 DNA: TGTGCCAGCAGCGAACAGGGCGGGGGCGCTAGGTATGGCTACACCTTC.

The CDR3 protein is CASRVTQGVNYGYTF. The CDR3 coding sequence is TGTGCCAGCAGGGTTACCCAAGGGGTAAACTATGGCTACACCTTC. The V and J genes are TRBV6-5 and TRBJ1-2, with D perhaps matching TRBD1 (5 bases). Germline CDR1 and CDR2: MNHEY and SVGAGI. The length of the CDR3 is 15 residues. V was shortened by 6 bases and J by 2 bases, with 16 bases between the two germline ends.

A remark on this clone: An end of the junction differs from the germline gene, which may be a read error. The rearrangement joins TRBV24-1 to TRBJ1-2; 7 nucleotides match TRBD1. This CDR3 contains 12 residues. The germline V gene encodes CDR1 KGHDR and CDR2 SFDVKD. CDR3 protein: CATSDEAGGLAF. CDR3 DNA sequence: TGTGCCACCAGTGATGAAGCAGGGGGACTAGCCTTC.

The genes are TRBV3-1 (or the pseudogene TRBV3-2) and TRBJ1-6; no definite D call. Trimming took off 0 bases at V and 6 bases at J, with 9 bases between the two ends. CDR3 length: 15 residues. Germline assignment: CDR1 LGHDT and CDR2 YNNKEL (reference sequence). The CDR3 coding sequence is TGTGCCAGCAGCCAAGATGGCCGTACTAATTCACCCCTCCACTTT. This codes for CASSQDGRTNSPLHF.

V and J are TRBV25-1 and TRBJ1-6; weak D call: TRBD1 (5 bases). The CDR3 covers 13 residues. V was clipped by 5 bases and J by 5 bases, with 7 bases between them. Germline values: CDR1 MGHDK, CDR2 SYGVNS. CDR3 nucleotide sequence: TGTGCCAGCAGTTCACAGGATAATTCACCCCTCCACTTT. Translation: CASSSQDNSPLHF.

The chain is built from TRBV5-1 and TRBJ2-5; the match to TRBD2 covers 9 bases. Germline assignment: CDR1 SGHRS and CDR2 YFSETQ. Losses at the gene ends were 4 bases for V and 5 bases for J; bases not matched to a gene: 9. This CDR3 comprises 15 residues. Here the CDR3 reads CASSRGGAFAETQYF. DNA of the CDR3: TGCGCCAGCAGCCGCGGGGGGGCCTTTGCCGAGACCCAGTACTTC.

The rearrangement joins TRBV10-2 to TRBJ1-5, with D possibly being TRBD1 (6 bases). Per germline, CDR1 WSHSY and CDR2 SAAADI. The V end was cut by 10 bases, the J end by 15 bases, with 13 bases between. The CDR3 totals 9 residues. This CDR3 is CATPTGRHF. As DNA, the CDR3 is TGCGCCACTCCGACAGGACGGCATTTT.

The V call is TRBV7-6, the J call TRBJ1-3; weak D call: TRBD1 (6 bases). V was shortened by 4 bases and J by 1 base, with 11 bases between the two germline ends. The CDR3 covers 15 residues. Germline V gene sequence: CDR1 SGHVS, CDR2 FNYEAQ. The CDR3 region is CASSSQGQSGNTIYF. CDR3 in DNA: TGTGCCAGCAGCTCCCAGGGGCAATCTGGAAACACCATATATTTT.

This clone was picked up a small number of times. In DNA form, the CDR3 reads TGTGCCAGCTCACCGCAGGGAACTATGAACACTGAAGCTTTCTTT. This gives the protein CASSPQGTMNTEAFF. The genes are TRBV18 and TRBJ1-1; perhaps TRBD1 as D (5 bases). The CDR3 contains 15 residues. The V end was cut by 3 bases, the J end by 0 bases, with 11 bases between. CDR1 and CDR2 from the germline V gene are KGHSH and LQKENI.

The chain links TRBV6-5 to TRBJ2-3, with 7 positions matching TRBD1. CDR3 length equals 15 residues. J was trimmed by 2 bases and V by 6 bases; bases with no gene match: 8. Germline V gene lookup returns CDR1 MNHEY and CDR2 SVGAGI. The CDR3 region has the DNA TGTGCCAGCAGGCTGGACAGGAGGTTCACAGATACGCAGTATTTT. Its protein product is CASRLDRRFTDTQYF.

The chain couples TRBV9 to TRBJ2-2; 12 positions match TRBD2. The germline gives CDR1 SGDLS, CDR2 YYNGEE. The length of the CDR3 is 19 residues. V lost 4 bases, J lost 1 base, and 11 bases stayed unmatched. In nucleotides, the CDR3 is TGTGCCAGCAGCAAAAGGACTAGCGGGGCCACACTGAACACCGGGGAGCTGTTTTTT. Amino acids: CASSKRTSGATLNTGELFF.

The chain couples TRBV7-3 to TRBJ2-3, with 7 bases fitting TRBD2. The J segment lost 5 bases and the V segment lost 6 bases, leaving 17 bases of the junction unmatched. Germline V gene sequence: CDR1 SGHTA, CDR2 FQGTGA. CDR3 length: 17 amino acids. CDR3 nucleotide sequence: TGTGCCAGCAGTTCAAACCCAGCGGGGCACCGGGGAGATACGCAGTATTTT. The encoded protein is CASSSNPAGHRGDTQYF.

The chain joins TRBV2 to TRBJ2-7, with 11 bases lining up with TRBD2. In germline, CDR1 is SNHLY, CDR2 FYNNEI. The CDR3 is 15 amino acids. V lost 3 bases and J lost 6; bases outside the gene matches: 7. This CDR3 reads CASSDISGGAFEQYF. The CDR3 bases are TGTGCCAGCAGTGATATTAGCGGGGGGGCCTTCGAGCAGTACTTC.

This chain uses TRBV10-2 with TRBJ2-3, with D maybe TRBD1 (6 bases). Germline lookup yields CDR1 WSHSY and CDR2 SAAADI. The CDR3 spans 15 residues. Trimming removed 3 bases at V and 6 bases at J, with 16 bases between. CDR3 in DNA: TGCGCCAGCAGTGACCTAGGGGGTCTGGGGGATACGCAGTATTTT. Amino acid sequence: CASSDLGGLGDTQYF.

This clone came up a few times. V is TRBV7-9 and J is TRBJ2-7; D is perhaps TRBD1 (5 bases). The CDR3 covers 14 residues. Germline loops: CDR1 SEHNR, CDR2 FQNEAQ (reference sequence). Trimming stripped 7 bases from V and 5 bases from J, with 18 bases between. This CDR3 is CASTAYLGDNEQYF. In nucleotides, the CDR3 is TGTGCCAGCACCGCTTATTTAGGGGATAACGAGCAGTACTTC.

The chain uses TRBV18 and TRBJ1-1; 9 bases map to TRBD1. CDR3 size: 16 residues. With 0 bases clipped from V and 2 bases from J, the junction kept 4 bases outside the gene matches. Per germline, CDR1 KGHSH and CDR2 LQKENI. DNA for the CDR3: TGTGCCAGCTCACCACCGGGACAGGGATTAAACACTGAAGCTTTCTTT. Its translation is CASSPPGQGLNTEAFF.

J is TRBJ1-1 and V is TRBV4-1, with 8 nucleotides matching TRBD1. V lost 4 bases and J lost 7; bases outside the gene matches: 11. The CDR3 covers 15 residues. CDR1 is MGHRA and CDR2 is YSYEKL in the germline V gene. The CDR3 sequence is CASSLMNDRGFEAFF. CDR3 coding DNA: TGCGCCAGCAGCCTAATGAACGACAGGGGATTTGAAGCTTTCTTT.

This chain joins TRBV10-2 and TRBJ2-5; tentative D call: TRBD1 (6 bases). Germline lookup yields CDR1 WSHSY and CDR2 SAAADI. Trimming shortened V by 2 bases and J by 5 bases, and 12 bases separated the two germline ends. The length of the CDR3 is 14 residues. DNA for the CDR3: TGCGCCAGCAGTGAGCAAGGGGGTGGGGAGACCCAGTACTTC. Its protein is CASSEQGGGETQYF.

This rearrangement joins TRBV25-1 to TRBJ1-6; D possibly corresponds to TRBD1 (5 bases). Germline V gene sequence: CDR1 MGHDK, CDR2 SYGVNS. The V end was cut by 6 bases, the J end by 7 bases, with 7 bases between. The CDR3 contains 12 residues. CDR3 sequence (DNA): TGTGCCAGCAGGGAGGGGAATTCACCCCTCCACTTT. Encoded protein: CASREGNSPLHF.

This clone was seen at least ten times. The V and J genes are TRBV6-4 and TRBJ1-6; D may be TRBD1 (6 bases). Germline CDR1 MRHNA, CDR2 SNTAGT. This CDR3 spans 14 amino acids. V gave up 4 bases and J gave up 10 bases, with 14 bases separating them. The CDR3 region is CASSVIPGESPLHF. The CDR3 DNA reads TGTGCCAGCAGTGTAATTCCAGGGGAGTCACCCCTCCACTTT.